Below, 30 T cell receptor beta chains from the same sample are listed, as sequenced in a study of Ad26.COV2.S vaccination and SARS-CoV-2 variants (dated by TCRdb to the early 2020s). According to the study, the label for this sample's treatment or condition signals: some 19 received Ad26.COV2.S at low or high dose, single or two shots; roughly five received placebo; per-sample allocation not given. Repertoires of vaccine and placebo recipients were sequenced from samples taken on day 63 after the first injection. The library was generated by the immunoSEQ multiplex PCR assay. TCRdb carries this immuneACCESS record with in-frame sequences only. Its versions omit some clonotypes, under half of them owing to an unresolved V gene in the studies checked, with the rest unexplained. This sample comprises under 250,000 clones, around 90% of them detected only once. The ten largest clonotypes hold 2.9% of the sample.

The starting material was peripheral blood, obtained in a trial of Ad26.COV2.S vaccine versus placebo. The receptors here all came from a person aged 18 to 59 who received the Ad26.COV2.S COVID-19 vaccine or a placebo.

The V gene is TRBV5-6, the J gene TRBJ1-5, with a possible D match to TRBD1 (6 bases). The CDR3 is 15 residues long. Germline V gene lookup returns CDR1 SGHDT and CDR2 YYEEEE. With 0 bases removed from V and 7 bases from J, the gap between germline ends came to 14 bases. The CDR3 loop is CASSLAGGRGQPQHF. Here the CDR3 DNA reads TGTGCCAGCAGCTTGGCGGGGGGGCGCGGGCAGCCCCAGCATTTT.

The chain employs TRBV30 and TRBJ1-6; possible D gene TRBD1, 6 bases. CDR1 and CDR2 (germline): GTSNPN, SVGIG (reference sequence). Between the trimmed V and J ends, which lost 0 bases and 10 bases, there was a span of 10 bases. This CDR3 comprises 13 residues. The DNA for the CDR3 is TGTGCCTGGAGTGTAGGGGGTGGGTCACCCCTCCACTTT. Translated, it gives CAWSVGGGSPLHF.

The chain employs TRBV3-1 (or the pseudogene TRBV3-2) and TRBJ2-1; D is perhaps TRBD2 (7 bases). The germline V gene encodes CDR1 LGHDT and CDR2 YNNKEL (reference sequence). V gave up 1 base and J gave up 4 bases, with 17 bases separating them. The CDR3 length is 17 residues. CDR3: CASSQAPGASGYNEQFF. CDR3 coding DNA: TGTGCCAGCAGCCAAGCCCCAGGGGCTAGCGGATACAATGAGCAGTTCTTC.

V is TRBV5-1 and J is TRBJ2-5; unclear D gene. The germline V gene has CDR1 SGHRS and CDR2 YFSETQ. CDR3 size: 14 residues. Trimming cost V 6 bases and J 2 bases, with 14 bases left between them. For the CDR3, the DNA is TGCGCCAGCACCGTAGGACCAGTACAAGAGACCCAGTACTTC. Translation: CASTVGPVQETQYF.

CDR3 DNA sequence: TGTGCCAGCAGCCCACAGACTAGCGGGGACTACAATGAGCAGTTCTTC. Translating gives CASSPQTSGDYNEQFF. This rearrangement joins TRBV3-1 (or the pseudogene TRBV3-2) to TRBJ2-1, with 11 bases fitting TRBD2. The germline gives CDR1 LGHDT, CDR2 YNNKEL (reference sequence). This CDR3 comprises 16 residues. Losses at the gene ends were 4 bases for V and 3 bases for J; bases not matched to a gene: 5.

The CDR3: CASSRDGANYGYTF. Written as DNA, the CDR3 is TGTGCCAGCAGTCGGGACGGAGCTAACTATGGCTACACCTTC. V gene TRBV6-5 combines with J gene TRBJ1-2; maybe TRBD1 (5 bases). The CDR3 loop spans 14 amino acids. Trimming pared 5 bases from V and 0 bases from J, leaving 10 bases between. Germline CDR1 reads MNHEY; CDR2 reads SVGAGI.

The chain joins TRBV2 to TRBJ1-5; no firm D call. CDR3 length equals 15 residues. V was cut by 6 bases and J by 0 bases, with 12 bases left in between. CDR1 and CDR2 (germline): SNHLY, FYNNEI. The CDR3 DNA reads TGTGCCAGCAGCCCTAGGCGGGTTAGCAATCAGCCCCAGCATTTT. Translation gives CASSPRRVSNQPQHF.

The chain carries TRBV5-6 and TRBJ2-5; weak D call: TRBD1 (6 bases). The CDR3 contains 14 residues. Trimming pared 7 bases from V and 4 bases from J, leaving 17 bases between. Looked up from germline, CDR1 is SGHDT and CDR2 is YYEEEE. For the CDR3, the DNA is TGTGCCAGCGGCCTACAGGGCCGCCGAGAGACCCAGTACTTC. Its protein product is CASGLQGRRETQYF.

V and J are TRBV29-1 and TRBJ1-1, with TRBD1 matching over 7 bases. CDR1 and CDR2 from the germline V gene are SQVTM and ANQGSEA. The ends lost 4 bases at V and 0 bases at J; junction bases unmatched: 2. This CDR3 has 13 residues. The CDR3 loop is CSVVGQLNTEAFF. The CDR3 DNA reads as TGCAGCGTTGTGGGACAGCTGAACACTGAAGCTTTCTTT.

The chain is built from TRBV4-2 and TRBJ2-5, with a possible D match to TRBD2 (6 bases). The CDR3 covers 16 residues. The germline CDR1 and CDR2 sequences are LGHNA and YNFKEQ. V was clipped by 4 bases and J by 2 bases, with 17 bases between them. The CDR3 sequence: CASSPSTASAQETQYF. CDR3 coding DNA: TGTGCCAGCAGCCCGAGCACGGCTAGCGCTCAAGAGACCCAGTACTTC.

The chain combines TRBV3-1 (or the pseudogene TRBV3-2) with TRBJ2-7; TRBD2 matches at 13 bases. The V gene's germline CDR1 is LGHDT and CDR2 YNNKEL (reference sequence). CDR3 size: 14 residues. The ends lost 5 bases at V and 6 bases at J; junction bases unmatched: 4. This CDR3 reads CASSFRTSGSEQYV. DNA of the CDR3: TGTGCCAGCAGCTTCCGGACTAGCGGGAGCGAGCAGTACGTC.

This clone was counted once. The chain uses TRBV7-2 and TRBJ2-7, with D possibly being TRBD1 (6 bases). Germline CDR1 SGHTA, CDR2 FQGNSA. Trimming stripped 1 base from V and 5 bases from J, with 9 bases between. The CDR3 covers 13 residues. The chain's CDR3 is CASSLVSGDEQYF. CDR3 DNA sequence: TGTGCCAGCAGCTTAGTGTCAGGGGACGAGCAGTACTTC.

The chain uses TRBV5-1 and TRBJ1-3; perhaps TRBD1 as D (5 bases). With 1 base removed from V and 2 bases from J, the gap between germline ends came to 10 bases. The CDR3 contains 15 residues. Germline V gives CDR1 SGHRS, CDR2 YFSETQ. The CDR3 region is CASSLSLGPGNTIYF. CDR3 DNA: TGCGCCAGCAGCTTGTCGCTGGGGCCTGGAAACACCATATATTTT.

CDR3 protein: CASSSGTSGMKQYV. The CDR3 nucleotides are TGTGCCAGCAGTTCCGGGACTAGCGGGATGAAGCAGTACGTC. The chain joins TRBV28 to TRBJ2-7, with TRBD2 identical over 13 bases. Germline CDR1 is MDHEN and CDR2 is SYDVKM. V lost 4 bases to trimming and J lost 8 bases; unmatched junction nucleotides: 5. The CDR3 is 14 amino acids.

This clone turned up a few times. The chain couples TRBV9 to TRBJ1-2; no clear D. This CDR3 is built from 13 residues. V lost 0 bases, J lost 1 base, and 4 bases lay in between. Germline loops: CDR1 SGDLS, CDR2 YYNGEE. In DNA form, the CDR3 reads TGTGCCAGCAGCGTAGCTGATAACTATGGCTACACCTTC. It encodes CASSVADNYGYTF.

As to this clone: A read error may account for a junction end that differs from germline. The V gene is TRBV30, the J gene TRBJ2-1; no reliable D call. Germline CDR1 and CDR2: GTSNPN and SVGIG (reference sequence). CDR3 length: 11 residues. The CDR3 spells CAWSFGRQPIF. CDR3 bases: TGTGCCTGGAGTTTCGGCAGGCAGCCGATCTTC.

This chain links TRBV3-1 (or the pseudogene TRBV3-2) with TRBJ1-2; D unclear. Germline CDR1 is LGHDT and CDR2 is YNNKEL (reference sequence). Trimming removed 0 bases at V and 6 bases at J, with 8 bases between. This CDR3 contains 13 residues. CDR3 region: CASSQDQRNGYTF. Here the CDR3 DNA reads TGTGCCAGCAGCCAAGATCAACGCAATGGCTACACCTTC.

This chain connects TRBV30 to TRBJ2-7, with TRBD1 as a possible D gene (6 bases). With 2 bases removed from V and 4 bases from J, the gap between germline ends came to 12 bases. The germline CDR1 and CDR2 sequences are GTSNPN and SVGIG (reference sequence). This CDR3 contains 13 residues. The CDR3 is CAWSHNRDYEQYV. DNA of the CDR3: TGTGCCTGGAGTCACAACAGGGATTACGAGCAGTACGTC.

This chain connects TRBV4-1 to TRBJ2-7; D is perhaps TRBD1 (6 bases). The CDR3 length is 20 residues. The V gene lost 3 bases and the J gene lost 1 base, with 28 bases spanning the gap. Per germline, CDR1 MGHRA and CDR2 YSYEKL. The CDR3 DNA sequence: TGCGCCAGCAGCCACACAATATCGTCTGACAGGCCTTTGCGTTCCTACGAGCAGTACTTC. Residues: CASSHTISSDRPLRSYEQYF.

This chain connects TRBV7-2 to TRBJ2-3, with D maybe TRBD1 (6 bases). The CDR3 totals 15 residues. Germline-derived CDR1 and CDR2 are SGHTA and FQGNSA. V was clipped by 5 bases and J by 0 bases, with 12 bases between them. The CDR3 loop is CASSLIGTSTDTQYF. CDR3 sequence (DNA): TGTGCCAGCAGCCTAATAGGGACAAGCACAGATACGCAGTATTTT. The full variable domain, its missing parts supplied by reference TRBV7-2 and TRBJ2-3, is GAGVSQSPSNKVTEKGKDVELRCDPISGHTALYWYRQSLGQGLEFLIYFQGNSAPDKSGLPSDRFSAERTGGSVSTLTIQRTQQEDSAVYLCASSLIGTSTDTQYFGPGTRLTVL.

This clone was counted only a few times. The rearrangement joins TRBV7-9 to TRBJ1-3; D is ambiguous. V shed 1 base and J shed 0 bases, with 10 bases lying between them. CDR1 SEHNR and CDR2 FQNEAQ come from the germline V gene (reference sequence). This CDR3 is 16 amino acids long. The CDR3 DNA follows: TGTGCCAGCAGCTTAGGCCTGCTGAGCTCTGGAAACACCATATATTTT. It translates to CASSLGLLSSGNTIYF.

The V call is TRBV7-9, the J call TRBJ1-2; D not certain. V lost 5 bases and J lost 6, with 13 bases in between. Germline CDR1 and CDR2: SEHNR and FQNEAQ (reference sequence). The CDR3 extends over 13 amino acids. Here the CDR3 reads CASSLGSVDGYTF. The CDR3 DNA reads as TGTGCCAGCAGCCTCGGGTCTGTTGATGGCTACACCTTC.

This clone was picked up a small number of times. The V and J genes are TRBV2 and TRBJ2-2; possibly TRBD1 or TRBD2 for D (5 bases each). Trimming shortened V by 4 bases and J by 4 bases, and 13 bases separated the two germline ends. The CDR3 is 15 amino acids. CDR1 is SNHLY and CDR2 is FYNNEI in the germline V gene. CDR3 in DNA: TGTGCCAGCAGTGCAAGGGCGAGGGGCACCGGGGAGCTGTTTTTT. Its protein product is CASSARARGTGELFF.

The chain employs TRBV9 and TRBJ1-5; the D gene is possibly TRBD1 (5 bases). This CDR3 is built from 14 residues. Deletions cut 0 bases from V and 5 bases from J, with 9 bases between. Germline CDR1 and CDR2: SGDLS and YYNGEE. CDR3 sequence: CASSVEGTYQPQHF. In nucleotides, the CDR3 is TGTGCCAGCAGCGTAGAAGGGACCTATCAGCCCCAGCATTTT.

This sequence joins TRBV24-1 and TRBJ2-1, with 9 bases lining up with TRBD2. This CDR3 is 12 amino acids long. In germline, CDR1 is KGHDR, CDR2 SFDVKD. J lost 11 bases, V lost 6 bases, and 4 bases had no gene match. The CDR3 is CATSSSGRQQFF. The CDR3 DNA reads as TGTGCCACCAGTAGCAGCGGGAGGCAGCAGTTCTTC.

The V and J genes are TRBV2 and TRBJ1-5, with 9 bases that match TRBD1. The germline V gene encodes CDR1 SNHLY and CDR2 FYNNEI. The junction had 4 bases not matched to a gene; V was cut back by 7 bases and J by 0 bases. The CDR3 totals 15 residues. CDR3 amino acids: CASKGQGGSNQPQHF. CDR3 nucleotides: TGTGCCAGCAAGGGACAGGGCGGTAGCAATCAGCCCCAGCATTTT.

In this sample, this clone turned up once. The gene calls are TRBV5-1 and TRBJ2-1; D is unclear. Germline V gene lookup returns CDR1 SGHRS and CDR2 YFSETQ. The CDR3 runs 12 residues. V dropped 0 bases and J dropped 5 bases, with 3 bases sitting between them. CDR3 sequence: CASSLGDNEQFF. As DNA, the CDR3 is TGCGCCAGCAGCTTGGGAGACAATGAGCAGTTCTTC.

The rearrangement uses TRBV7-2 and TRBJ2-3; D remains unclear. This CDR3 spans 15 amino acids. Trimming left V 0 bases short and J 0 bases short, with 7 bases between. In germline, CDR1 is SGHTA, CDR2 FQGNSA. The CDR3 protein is CASSLAPPSTDTQYF. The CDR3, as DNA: TGTGCCAGCAGCTTAGCACCTCCTAGCACAGATACGCAGTATTTT.

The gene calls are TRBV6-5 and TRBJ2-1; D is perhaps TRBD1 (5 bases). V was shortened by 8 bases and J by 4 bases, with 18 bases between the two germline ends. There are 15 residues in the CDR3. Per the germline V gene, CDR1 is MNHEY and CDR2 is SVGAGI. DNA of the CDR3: TGTGCCAGCCAGCCAGACCGAGACAGTTACAATGAGCAGTTCTTC. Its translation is CASQPDRDSYNEQFF.

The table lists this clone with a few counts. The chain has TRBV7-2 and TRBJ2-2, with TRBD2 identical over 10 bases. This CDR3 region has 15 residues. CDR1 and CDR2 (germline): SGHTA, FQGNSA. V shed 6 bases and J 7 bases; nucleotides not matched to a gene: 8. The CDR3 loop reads CASSQRGGRVGELFF. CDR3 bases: TGTGCCAGCAGTCAGCGGGGGGGCCGAGTCGGGGAGCTGTTTTTT.